The T cell receptor beta chain under discussion was sequenced for a study of cytomegalovirus exposure and HLA in healthy donors. Study-level background: Early released data comprised 80 million or so unique TCRs from HLA-typed donors. Findings of the study overall: TCR beta chains numbering more than 150 were designated cytomegalovirus-associated.

With 0 bases removed from V and 6 bases from J, the gap between germline ends came to 11 bases. CDR3 size: 14 residues. In regard to this clone: No antigen is known for it.

Healthy individuals who donated bone marrow served as the donors. Primers included in the PCR were 60 Vbeta and 13 Jbeta primers. Some clones are missing from TCRdb's copy, which holds only in-frame ones; the method was immunoSEQ multiplex PCR. The table lists around 61,000 clones, about 63% of them singletons. This chain links TRBV23-1 with TRBJ1-1; no clear D gene. TRBV23-1 qualifies as an ORF whose function is uncertain. This clonotype was sampled from a man between 40 and 49 years old in good health and CMV-seropositive. The sample taken for sequencing was PBMCs. As DNA, the CDR3 is TGCGCCAGCAGTCAATCGCCTTCAGGCGCTGAAGCTTTCTTT. It specifies CASSQSPSGAEAFF.